Below are 14 T cell receptor beta chains sequenced from a single sample in a study of B cell selection in AIRE deficiency. The repertoire was sequenced with immunoSEQ multiplex PCR; TCRdb's copy has only in-frame clones and lacks some. The sample lists roughly 25,000 clones; around 95% were seen once. Sorting defined conventional CD4 T cells as CD4+CD127+. Material: CD4+CD127+ conventional T cells sorted from PBMCs. These receptors were obtained from a human donor in good health.

On this clone itself: The identical CDR3 is also encoded by other nucleotide sequences in the sample. The chain has TRBV5-1 and TRBJ2-5; D is unclear. Per the germline V gene, CDR1 is SGHRS and CDR2 is YFSETQ. Between the trimmed V and J ends, which lost 4 bases and 3 bases, there was a span of 4 bases. The CDR3 is 11 residues long. CDR3: CASSLEETQYF. CDR3 sequence (DNA): TGCGCCAGCAGCCTCGAAGAGACCCAGTACTTC.

The chain couples TRBV14 to TRBJ1-1; D ambiguous. This CDR3 has 13 amino acids. The V end was cut by 0 bases, the J end by 4 bases, with 6 bases between. The germline gives CDR1 SGHDN, CDR2 FVKESK. CDR3 amino acids: CASSQDRPTEAFF. The CDR3 region has the DNA TGTGCCAGCAGCCAAGATAGACCCACTGAAGCTTTCTTT.

The chain combines TRBV30 with TRBJ2-3; no reliable D call. Per the germline V gene, CDR1 is GTSNPN and CDR2 is SVGIG (reference sequence). The CDR3 sequence is 11 residues long. V was shortened by 2 bases and J by 4 bases, with 4 bases between the two germline ends. The CDR3 DNA is TGTGCCTGGAGTCACCCAGATACGCAGTATTTT. Amino acids: CAWSHPDTQYF.

This chain connects TRBV18 to TRBJ1-2, with TRBD1 matching over 8 bases. This CDR3 has 17 amino acids. The V gene end was trimmed by 6 bases and the J gene end by 8 bases; junction bases not matched to a gene: 20. CDR1 and CDR2 from the germline V gene are KGHSH and LQKENI. The CDR3, as DNA: TGTGCCAGCTCCCCAACGTCCGGGACAGGCAAGTTATACGGCTACACCTTC. This codes for CASSPTSGTGKLYGYTF.

The rearrangement uses TRBV11-2 and TRBJ2-7, with 10 bases aligning to TRBD1. V lost 5 bases to trimming and J lost 2 bases; unmatched junction nucleotides: 6. Germline lookup yields CDR1 SGHAT and CDR2 FQNNGV. The CDR3 sequence is 15 residues long. The CDR3 sequence: CASSVTTGGPYEQYF. In DNA, the CDR3 is TGTGCCAGCAGCGTCACGACAGGGGGCCCCTACGAGCAGTACTTC.

The V gene is TRBV7-3, the J gene TRBJ2-1, with D hard to call. CDR1 and CDR2 from the germline V gene are SGHTA and FQGTGA. This CDR3 has 13 residues. V was pared by 5 bases and J by 4 bases, with 9 bases between. The CDR3 DNA reads TGTGCCAGCAGCCAAGGGATATACAATGAGCAGTTCTTC. Its protein is CASSQGIYNEQFF.

This clone came up once. The rearrangement uses TRBV19 and TRBJ2-7; 8 bases are a match to TRBD2. Germline assignment: CDR1 LNHDA and CDR2 SQIVND (reference sequence). There are 15 residues in the CDR3. V shed 6 bases, J shed 2 bases, and the junction held 9 bases outside the gene matches. The CDR3 sequence is CASSPTGGPTYEQYF. The DNA for the CDR3 is TGTGCCAGTAGCCCCACGGGAGGGCCTACCTACGAGCAGTACTTC.

Here the CDR3 reads CASSGEGSGNTIYF. The DNA for the CDR3 is TGCGCCAGCAGCGGGGAAGGTTCTGGAAACACCATATATTTT. The V and J genes are TRBV5-1 and TRBJ1-3; no clear D. The CDR3 sequence is 14 residues long. V lost 4 bases and J 1 base, leaving 9 bases between the germline ends. Germline CDR1 SGHRS, CDR2 YFSETQ.

V and J are TRBV30 and TRBJ1-2; 10 nucleotides agree with TRBD1. The V gene end was trimmed by 1 base and the J gene end by 6 bases; junction bases not matched to a gene: 8. The CDR3 sequence is 15 residues long. CDR1 is GTSNPN and CDR2 is SVGIG in the germline V gene (reference sequence). The CDR3, as DNA: TGTGCCTGGAGTGGGATGACAGGGGGCGCGGATGGCTACACCTTC. Its protein is CAWSGMTGGADGYTF.

The CDR3 sequence is CASSLGELTGVDIQYF. The DNA of the CDR3 is TGTGCCAGCAGCTTAGGGGAGTTAACAGGCGTTGACATTCAGTACTTC. This chain connects TRBV11-2 to TRBJ2-4, with D perhaps TRBD1 or TRBD2 (5 bases each). The CDR3 runs to 16 residues. The V and J ends lost 1 base and 8 bases respectively, with 18 bases between them. Germline CDR1 reads SGHAT; CDR2 reads FQNNGV.

V usage is TRBV5-5 and J usage is TRBJ2-3; a weak D match, TRBD2 (6 bases). The germline V gene has CDR1 SGHKS and CDR2 YYEKEE (reference sequence). The CDR3 has 14 amino acids. V lost 4 bases and J lost 6, with 15 bases in between. In DNA, the CDR3 is TGTGCCAGCAGCGGGGACTCGTTAGGGGATACGCAGTATTTT. Amino acids: CASSGDSLGDTQYF.

The chain links TRBV6-1 to TRBJ1-1; a possible D gene is TRBD1 (5 bases). The CDR3 runs 14 residues. The V end was cut by 6 bases, the J end by 1 base, with 12 bases between. The germline V gene encodes CDR1 MNHNS and CDR2 SASEGT. CDR3 sequence: CASSPQGQNTEAFF. The CDR3 region has the DNA TGTGCCAGCAGCCCACAAGGACAGAACACTGAAGCTTTCTTT.

The chain joins TRBV29-1 to TRBJ2-7; 7 nucleotides line up with TRBD2. This CDR3 contains 13 residues. The V and J ends lost 6 bases and 7 bases, in that order; junction bases with no gene match: 12. Germline lookup yields CDR1 SQVTM and CDR2 ANQGSEA. CDR3 DNA sequence: TGCAGCGTCTTAAACCCCCCCGGGAGGGAGCAGTACTTC. It translates to CSVLNPPGREQYF.

The gene calls are TRBV6-1 and TRBJ2-7; D is unclear. Germline loops: CDR1 MNHNS, CDR2 SASEGT. This CDR3 comprises 12 residues. The V gene lost 0 bases and the J gene lost 9 bases, with 9 bases spanning the gap. The CDR3 protein is CASSEAGGRQYF. The DNA for the CDR3 is TGTGCCAGCAGTGAAGCGGGCGGACGGCAGTACTTC.